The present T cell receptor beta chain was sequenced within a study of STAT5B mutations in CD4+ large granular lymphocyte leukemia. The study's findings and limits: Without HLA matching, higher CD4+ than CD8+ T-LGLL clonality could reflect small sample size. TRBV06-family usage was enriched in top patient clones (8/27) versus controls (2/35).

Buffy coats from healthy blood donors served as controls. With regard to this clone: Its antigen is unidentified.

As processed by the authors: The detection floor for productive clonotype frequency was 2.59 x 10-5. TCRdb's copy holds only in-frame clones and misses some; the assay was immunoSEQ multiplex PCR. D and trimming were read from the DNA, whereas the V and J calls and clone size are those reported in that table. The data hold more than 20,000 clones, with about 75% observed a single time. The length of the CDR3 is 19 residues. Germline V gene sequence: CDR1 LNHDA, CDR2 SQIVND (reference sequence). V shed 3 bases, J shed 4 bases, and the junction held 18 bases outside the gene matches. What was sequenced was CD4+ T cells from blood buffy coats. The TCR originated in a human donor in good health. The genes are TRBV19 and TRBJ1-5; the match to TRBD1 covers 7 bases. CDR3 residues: CASSMGQLSAASINQPQHF. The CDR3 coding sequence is TGTGCCAGTAGTATGGGACAGCTTTCCGCAGCGAGTATAAATCAGCCCCAGCATTTT. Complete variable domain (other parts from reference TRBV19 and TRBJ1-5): DGGITQSPKYLFRKEGQNVTLSCEQNLNHDAMYWYRQDPGQGLRLIYYSQIVNDFQKGDIAEGYSVSREKKESFPLTVTSAQKNPTAFYLCASSMGQLSAASINQPQHFGDGTRLSIL.